One and the same sample provided the 15 T cell receptor beta chains below, sequenced in a study of blood T cell repertoires in COVID-19. Clones were sequenced by immunoSEQ multiplex PCR, and TCRdb holds only the in-frame ones, with some missing. Of fewer than 100,000 clones in the sample, roughly four fifths are singletons; the top ten hold roughly 11%. Input material: peripheral blood. These receptors all stem from a middle-aged man with acute or convalescent COVID-19.

This chain connects TRBV7-2 to TRBJ1-1, with D hard to call. The V gene's germline CDR1 is SGHTA and CDR2 FQGNSA. V dropped 6 bases and J dropped 10 bases, with 9 bases sitting between them. This CDR3 has 10 residues. The CDR3 spells CASSLGGAFF. The CDR3 bases are TGTGCCAGCAGTTTGGGAGGAGCTTTCTTT.

The chain combines TRBV2 with TRBJ1-2; D gene ambiguous. Trimming took 7 bases from V and 8 from J, leaving 14 bases between them. CDR3 length equals 12 residues. CDR1 and CDR2 from the germline V gene are SNHLY and FYNNEI. CDR3 sequence reads: CASTLFVIGYTF. CDR3 bases: TGTGCCAGCACCCTTTTTGTTATCGGCTACACCTTC.

This sequence joins TRBV4-3 and TRBJ2-7, with 11 bases lining up with TRBD1. CDR3 length: 15 amino acids. Losses at the gene ends were 1 base for V and 6 bases for J; bases not matched to a gene: 5. Germline CDR1 is LGHNA and CDR2 is YSLEER. CDR3 DNA sequence: TGCGCCAGCAGCCAAGTGGCGGGACAGGGGGGCGAGCAGTACTTC. Protein sequence: CASSQVAGQGGEQYF.

This clone was observed a handful of times. V usage is TRBV28 and J usage is TRBJ1-6; no clear D gene. Germline V gene sequence: CDR1 MDHEN, CDR2 SYDVKM. CDR3 length: 12 amino acids. V shed 3 bases and J shed 9 bases, with 6 bases lying between them. Here the CDR3 reads CASSLSLSPLHF. The CDR3 DNA follows: TGTGCCAGCAGTTTGTCCCTTTCACCCCTCCACTTT.

The chain uses TRBV5-4 and TRBJ1-6; 11 nucleotides match TRBD1. CDR1 SGHNT and CDR2 YYREEE come from the germline V gene (reference sequence). This CDR3 contains 17 residues. The J segment lost 9 bases and the V segment lost 0 bases, leaving 8 bases of the junction unmatched. CDR3 nucleotides: TGTGCCAGCAGCTTGGCTTCCCGGGGGACAGGGGGTTCACCCCTCCACTTT. Its translation is CASSLASRGTGGSPLHF.

This clone is a singleton in its sample. The genes are TRBV18 and TRBJ2-7; a possible D gene is TRBD1 (6 bases). Germline CDR1 reads KGHSH; CDR2 reads LQKENI. The CDR3 is made up of 12 amino acids. Trimming pared 6 bases from V and 4 bases from J, leaving 10 bases between. CDR3 amino acids: CASSRTEYEQYF. For the CDR3, the DNA is TGTGCCAGCTCCCGGACAGAGTACGAGCAGTACTTC.

The rearrangement joins TRBV4-3 to TRBJ1-5; D remains unclear. Germline CDR1 is LGHNA and CDR2 is YSLEER. The V gene lost 0 bases and the J gene lost 4 bases, with 4 bases spanning the gap. There are 13 residues in the CDR3. The CDR3 loop reads CASSQDQNQPQHF. The CDR3 region has the DNA TGCGCCAGCAGCCAAGATCAGAATCAGCCCCAGCATTTT.

This clone has a single count. J is TRBJ2-3 and V is TRBV7-9; 9 bases map to TRBD2. This CDR3 contains 17 residues. Germline V gives CDR1 SEHNR, CDR2 FQNEAQ (reference sequence). J was trimmed by 2 bases and V by 2 bases; bases with no gene match: 8. The CDR3 DNA follows: TGTGCCAGCAGCTTACGATCCGAGCGGGGGGTCACAGATACGCAGTATTTT. This gives the protein CASSLRSERGVTDTQYF. The entire variable domain, with the rest obtained from reference TRBV7-9 and TRBJ2-3, is as follows: DTGVSQNPRHKITKRGQNVTFRCDPISEHNRLYWYRQTLGQGPEFLTYFQNEAQLEKSRLLSDRFSAERPKGSFSTLEIQRTEQGDSAMYLCASSLRSERGVTDTQYFGPGTRLTVL.

In nucleotides, the CDR3 is TGTGCCAGTAGTATAGTGTCCAGGGGTCTCTCTGGGGCCAACGTCCTGACTTTC. It is translated as CASSIVSRGLSGANVLTF. The chain is built from TRBV19 and TRBJ2-6; D possibly corresponds to TRBD1 (6 bases). Trimming took 1 base from V and 0 from J, leaving 13 bases between them. This CDR3 contains 18 residues. CDR1 is LNHDA and CDR2 is SQIVND in the germline V gene (reference sequence).

A single count supports this clone. The chain employs TRBV10-3 and TRBJ2-3; 8 bases are shared with TRBD1. Germline CDR1 is ENHRY and CDR2 is SYGVKD. Unmatched junction bases numbered 4, after V lost 6 bases and J lost 2 bases. The CDR3 is 14 amino acids. This CDR3 reads CAISRDRTTDTQYF. CDR3 sequence (DNA): TGTGCCATCAGCCGGGACAGGACCACAGATACGCAGTATTTT.

This chain joins TRBV5-1 and TRBJ2-3, with D uncertain. The CDR3 totals 20 residues. Trimming pared 2 bases from V and 0 bases from J, leaving 25 bases between. Germline V gene sequence: CDR1 SGHRS, CDR2 YFSETQ. CDR3 sequence reads: CASSLSPNNPPDLSTDTQYF. The CDR3 DNA is TGCGCCAGCAGCTTATCACCGAACAATCCTCCCGATTTGAGCACAGATACGCAGTATTTT.

The chain is built from TRBV11-2 and TRBJ1-1; no definite D call. The V end lost 0 bases, the J end lost 5 bases, and 10 bases lay between the germline ends. The germline CDR1 and CDR2 sequences are SGHAT and FQNNGV. This CDR3 has 14 residues. The CDR3 DNA reads as TGTGCCAGCAGCTTAGATCCTTCGGGGACTGAAGCTTTCTTT. This codes for CASSLDPSGTEAFF. Full variable domain (remainder filled in from reference TRBV11-2 and TRBJ1-1): EAGVAQSPRYKIIEKRQSVAFWCNPISGHATLYWYQQILGQGPKLLIQFQNNGVVDDSQLPKDRFSAERLKGVDSTLKIQPAKLEDSAVYLCASSLDPSGTEAFFGQGTRLTVV.

The chain recombines TRBV4-1 with TRBJ2-7, with 8 bases aligning to TRBD1. Germline V gene lookup returns CDR1 MGHRA and CDR2 YSYEKL. After removal of 4 bases from V and 3 bases from J, the junction contained 2 bases not matched to a gene. The CDR3 loop spans 13 amino acids. In nucleotides, the CDR3 is TGCGCCAGCAGCCGGGGACAGGACTACGAGCAGTACTTC. It codes for CASSRGQDYEQYF.

The chain is built from TRBV4-2 and TRBJ2-7, with D perhaps TRBD1 (6 bases). CDR1 is LGHNA, CDR2 YNFKEQ, per germline. Trimming left V 3 bases short and J 6 bases short, with 18 bases between. The CDR3 extends over 15 amino acids. The CDR3 nucleotides read TGTGCCAGCAGCCATCTCTCCGGGACAATAGCCGAGCAGTACTTC. Translated, it gives CASSHLSGTIAEQYF.

The chain uses TRBV20-1 and TRBJ2-3, with TRBD1 matching over 10 bases. The CDR3 runs 16 residues. V lost 3 bases and J lost 4; bases outside the gene matches: 10. The germline CDR1 and CDR2 sequences are DFQATT and SNEGSKA (reference sequence). CDR3 nucleotide sequence: TGCAGTGCTAGTTTTTCTGGGACAGGGGATTCAGATACGCAGTATTTT. Translating gives CSASFSGTGDSDTQYF.